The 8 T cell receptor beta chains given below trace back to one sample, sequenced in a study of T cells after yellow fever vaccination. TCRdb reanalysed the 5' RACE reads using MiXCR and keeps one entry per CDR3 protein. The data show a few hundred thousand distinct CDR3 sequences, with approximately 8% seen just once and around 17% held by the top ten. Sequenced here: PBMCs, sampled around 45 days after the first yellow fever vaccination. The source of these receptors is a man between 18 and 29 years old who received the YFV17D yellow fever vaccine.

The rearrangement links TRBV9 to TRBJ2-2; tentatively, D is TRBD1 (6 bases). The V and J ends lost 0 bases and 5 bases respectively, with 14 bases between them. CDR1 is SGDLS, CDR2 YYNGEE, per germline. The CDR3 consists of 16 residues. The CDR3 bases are TGTGCCAGCAGCGTAGGGAGGACAGTTGGTACCGGGGAGCTGTTTTTT. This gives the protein CASSVGRTVGTGELFF.

The CDR3 is CASSYRATQETQYF. Here the CDR3 DNA reads TGTGCCAGCAGTTACAGGGCAACACAAGAGACCCAGTACTTC. The J gene is TRBJ2-5, the V gene TRBV6-2 or TRBV6-3; D not resolved. Trimming left V 2 bases short and J 2 bases short, with 9 bases between. Germline CDR1 is MNHEY and CDR2 is SVGEGT. This CDR3 is 14 amino acids long.

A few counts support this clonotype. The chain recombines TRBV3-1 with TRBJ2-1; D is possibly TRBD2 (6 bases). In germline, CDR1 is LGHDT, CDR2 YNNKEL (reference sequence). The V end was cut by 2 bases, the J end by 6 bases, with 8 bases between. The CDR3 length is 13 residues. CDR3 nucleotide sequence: TGTGCCAGCAGCCAACGCGGGATCAATGAGCAGTTCTTC. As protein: CASSQRGINEQFF.

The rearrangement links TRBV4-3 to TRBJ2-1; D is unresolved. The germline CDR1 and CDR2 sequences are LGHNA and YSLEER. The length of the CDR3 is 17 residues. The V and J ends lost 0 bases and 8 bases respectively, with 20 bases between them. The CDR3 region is CASSQDFSNPPRDEQFF. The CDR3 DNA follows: TGCGCCAGCAGCCAAGATTTCAGCAACCCCCCTAGGGATGAGCAGTTCTTC.

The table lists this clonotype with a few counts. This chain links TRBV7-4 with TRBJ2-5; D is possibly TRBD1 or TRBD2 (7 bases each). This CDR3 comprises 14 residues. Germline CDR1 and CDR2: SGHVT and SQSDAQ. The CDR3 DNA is TGTGCTCCACCCCAGGGGGGGCACCAAGAGACCCAGTACTTC. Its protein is CAPPQGGHQETQYF.

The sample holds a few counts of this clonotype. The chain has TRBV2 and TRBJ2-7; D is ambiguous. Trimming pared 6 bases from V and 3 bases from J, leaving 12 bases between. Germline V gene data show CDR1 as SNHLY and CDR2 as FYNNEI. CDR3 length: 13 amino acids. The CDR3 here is CASSLGPNYEQYV. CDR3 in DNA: TGTGCCAGCAGCCTCGGACCGAACTACGAGCAGTACGTC.

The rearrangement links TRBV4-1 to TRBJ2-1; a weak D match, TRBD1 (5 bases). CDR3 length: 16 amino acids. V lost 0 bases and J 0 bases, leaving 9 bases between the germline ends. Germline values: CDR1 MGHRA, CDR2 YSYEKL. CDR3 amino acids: CASSQDPQGSYNEQFF. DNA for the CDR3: TGCGCCAGCAGCCAAGATCCTCAGGGCTCCTACAATGAGCAGTTCTTC.

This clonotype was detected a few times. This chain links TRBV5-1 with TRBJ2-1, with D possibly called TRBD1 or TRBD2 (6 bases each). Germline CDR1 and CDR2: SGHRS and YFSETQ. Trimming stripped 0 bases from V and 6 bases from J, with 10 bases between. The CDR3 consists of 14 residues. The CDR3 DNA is TGCGCCAGCAGCTTGGGGGGGGCGGGCAATGAGCAGTTCTTC. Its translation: CASSLGGAGNEQFF.